The next 15 T cell receptor beta chains were all read from a single sample in a study of T-cell memory formation after mild COVID-19. TCRdb called the 5' RACE reads again in MiXCR, with one record for every CDR3 protein. This table holds 280,000 or so distinct CDR3 sequences, 7.5% to 9.5% found once. The sample was PBMCs or a T cell subset sorted from them (not recorded which). Receptors were obtained from a man aged 18 to 35 who had mild COVID-19 (a few samples of this study predate the infection). Cell type and time point are not known.

The chain is built from TRBV14 and TRBJ2-7; maybe TRBD1 (5 bases). Germline CDR1 and CDR2: SGHDN and FVKESK. This CDR3 spans 16 amino acids. The V and J ends lost 1 base and 2 bases respectively, with 15 bases between them. The CDR3: CASSQGRGQAPYEQYV. The DNA of the CDR3 is TGTGCCAGCAGCCAAGGGAGAGGACAAGCGCCCTACGAGCAGTACGTC.

This clonotype was observed once. A much more abundant neighbour one base away suggests this may be a read error. The chain has TRBV20-1 and TRBJ2-2; 8 bases map to TRBD2. The CDR3 consists of 13 residues. The ends lost 4 bases at V and 7 bases at J; junction bases unmatched: 5. Germline V gene sequence: CDR1 DFQATT, CDR2 SNEGSKA (reference sequence). The CDR3 nucleotides are TGCAGTGCTATTGGACTAGCAGGCGGGGAGCTGTTTTTT. It yields the protein CSAIGLAGGELFF.

This clonotype was detected once. A much larger clone differs by one base, so this may be a read error. The rearrangement joins TRBV5-1 to TRBJ2-5, with a possible D match to TRBD1 (7 bases). This CDR3 contains 16 residues. Germline lookup yields CDR1 SGHRS and CDR2 YFSETQ. Trimming took 3 bases from V and 0 from J, leaving 15 bases between them. The CDR3 sequence is CASSWQGGIYQETQYF. CDR3 sequence (DNA): TGCGCCAGCAGCTGGCAGGGGGGCATCTACCAAGAGACCCAGTACTTC.

This rearrangement joins TRBV6-5 to TRBJ1-5; TRBD1 is a possible D gene (5 bases). V dropped 6 bases and J dropped 6 bases, with 12 bases sitting between them. The CDR3 contains 13 residues. Germline loops: CDR1 MNHEY, CDR2 SVGAGI. The CDR3 loop reads CASRRGEGQPQHF. DNA of the CDR3: TGTGCCAGCAGACGGGGGGAGGGTCAGCCCCAGCATTTT.

This clonotype was picked up many times. The V and J genes are TRBV7-8 and TRBJ1-5; TRBD1 aligns across 7 bases. After removal of 5 bases from V and 6 bases from J, the junction contained 10 bases not matched to a gene. This CDR3 spans 15 amino acids. Germline CDR1 reads SGHVS; CDR2 reads FQNEAQ. CDR3 protein: CASSPRGQGGQPQHF. The CDR3 region has the DNA TGTGCCAGCAGCCCACGGGGGCAGGGGGGTCAGCCCCAGCATTTT.

This chain joins TRBV18 and TRBJ1-1; a possible D gene is TRBD1 (5 bases). This CDR3 comprises 15 residues. Looked up from germline, CDR1 is KGHSH and CDR2 is LQKENI. V was cut by 3 bases and J by 1 base, with 12 bases left in between. The CDR3 DNA reads TGTGCCAGCTCACCGGGGGTTACGGAGAACACTGAAGCTTTCTTT. Translated: CASSPGVTENTEAFF.

This clonotype was counted between two and nine times. The rearrangement uses TRBV6-6 and TRBJ2-3; the D is unclear. Trimming took off 7 bases at V and 3 bases at J, with 11 bases between the two ends. Germline CDR1 is MNHNY and CDR2 is SVGAGI (reference sequence). The CDR3 extends over 13 amino acids. The CDR3 bases are TGTGCCAGCATTGGACCCGGGACAGATACGCAGTATTTT. Residues: CASIGPGTDTQYF.

This clonotype was counted ten times or more. The chain has TRBV4-2 and TRBJ2-7, with 14 nucleotides matching TRBD2. This CDR3 region has 15 residues. The germline V gene encodes CDR1 LGHNA and CDR2 YNFKEQ. Trimming took 1 base from V and 4 from J; bases not matched to a gene: 0. CDR3 DNA: TGTGCCAGCAGCCAAGGACTAGCGGGGGGGTACGAGCAGTACTTC. This sequence encodes CASSQGLAGGYEQYF.

The rearrangement joins TRBV7-3 to TRBJ1-1; D remains ambiguous. Germline V lookup: CDR1 SGHTA, CDR2 FQGTGA. V was clipped by 0 bases and J by 6 bases, with 8 bases between them. The CDR3 sequence is 13 residues long. The CDR3 DNA reads TGTGCCAGCAGCTTAACGGCCAGGTCTGAAGCTTTCTTT. Its protein is CASSLTARSEAFF.

This clonotype appeared a few times. This chain uses TRBV5-1 with TRBJ1-2; 8 nucleotides align to TRBD1. Germline CDR1 and CDR2: SGHRS and YFSETQ. The CDR3 loop spans 17 amino acids. V shed 0 bases and J 4 bases; nucleotides not matched to a gene: 11. The CDR3 bases are TGCGCCAGCAGCTTGGCGTCTGGGACAGGAGCGCTCTATGGCTACACCTTC. It translates to CASSLASGTGALYGYTF.

This clonotype was counted a few times. The gene calls are TRBV24-1 and TRBJ2-3; maybe TRBD2 (5 bases). CDR3 length equals 14 residues. Germline assignment: CDR1 KGHDR and CDR2 SFDVKD. V dropped 4 bases and J dropped 4 bases, with 11 bases sitting between them. CDR3 sequence reads: CATSDRRSADTQYF. CDR3 nucleotides: TGTGCCACCAGTGACCGGAGGAGCGCAGATACGCAGTATTTT.

This clonotype has a handful of counts. The J gene is TRBJ2-5, the V gene TRBV7-2; 8 bases match TRBD2. The CDR3 is 15 residues long. Germline assignment: CDR1 SGHTA and CDR2 FQGNSA. Trimming took 2 bases from V and 1 from J; bases not matched to a gene: 3. The CDR3 loop reads CASSLQTSGQETQYF. In nucleotides, the CDR3 is TGTGCCAGCAGCTTACAAACTAGCGGCCAAGAGACCCAGTACTTC.

This clonotype showed up just a few times. The genes are TRBV20-1 and TRBJ2-5; D possibly uses TRBD1 or TRBD2 (6 bases each). CDR3 length: 13 residues. Germline V gives CDR1 DFQATT, CDR2 SNEGSKA (reference sequence). V shed 3 bases and J shed 5 bases, with 13 bases lying between them. This CDR3 reads CSARPRGEETQYF. CDR3 coding DNA: TGCAGTGCTAGGCCTAGGGGGGAGGAGACCCAGTACTTC.

The rearrangement joins TRBV5-1 to TRBJ1-2; D is ambiguous. Between the trimmed V and J ends, which lost 5 bases and 8 bases, there was a span of 13 bases. This CDR3 contains 12 residues. The germline gives CDR1 SGHRS, CDR2 YFSETQ. CDR3 sequence: CASRTNVEGYTF. The CDR3 bases are TGCGCCAGCAGAACGAATGTGGAGGGCTACACCTTC. The variable domain in full, completed from reference TRBV5-1 and TRBJ1-2, reads KAGVTQTPRYLIKTRGQQVTLSCSPISGHRSVSWYQQTPGQGLQFLFEYFSETQRNKGNFPGRFSGRQFSNSRSEMNVSTLELGDSALYLCASRTNVEGYTFGSGTRLTVV.

V usage is TRBV29-1 and J usage is TRBJ2-1, with D tentatively TRBD2 (6 bases). Germline CDR1 SQVTM, CDR2 ANQGSEA. The CDR3 totals 13 residues. V shed 0 bases and J shed 3 bases, with 6 bases lying between them. The CDR3 sequence is CSVEEGGYNEQFF. CDR3 DNA: TGCAGCGTTGAAGAGGGGGGCTACAATGAGCAGTTCTTC.